These T cell receptor beta chains were read from a single sample in a study of shared clonotypes between healthy human individuals. Assay used: immunoSEQ multiplex PCR; TCRdb lists only in-frame clones, some missing. The table records about 600,000 clones, around 78% of them present only once. Specimen: PBMCs. These receptors were taken from a woman in her thirties or forties in good health. Some clones in this sample may be carry-over from other donors' samples. CDR3s include the opening cysteine and the closing phenylalanine or tryptophan. Each record gives: clone size, V gene, D gene, J gene, CDR3 protein, CDR3 DNA. The D gene is left open where the match is weak. Clone size, where shown, is once, few, many, or a class for clones that have expanded.

clone_size: NA; v_call: TRBV27; d_call: NA; j_call: TRBJ2-1; cdr3_aa: CANSHATVPNEQFF; cdr3_nt: TGTGCCAACTCCCATGCGACGGTTCCCAATGAGCAGTTCTTC
clone_size: once; v_call: TRBV7-3; d_call: TRBD2; j_call: TRBJ2-1; cdr3_aa: CASSLGLADNEQFF; cdr3_nt: TGTGCCAGCAGCTTGGGACTAGCGGACAATGAGCAGTTCTTC
clone_size: once; v_call: TRBV28; d_call: TRBD1; j_call: TRBJ2-4; cdr3_aa: CASRSSGQGRNIQYF; cdr3_nt: TGTGCCAGCAGGTCGTCGGGACAGGGTCGGAACATTCAGTACTTC
clone_size: NA; v_call: TRBV4-2; d_call: NA; j_call: TRBJ2-7; cdr3_aa: CASSQDNSYEQYF; cdr3_nt: TGTGCCAGCAGCCAAGATAATTCCTACGAGCAGTACTTC
clone_size: NA; v_call: TRBV10-2; d_call: TRBD2; j_call: TRBJ2-2; cdr3_aa: CASSPPGLAGTGELFF; cdr3_nt: TGCGCCAGCAGCCCCCCGGGACTAGCGGGCACCGGGGAGCTGTTTTTT
clone_size: NA; v_call: TRBV18; d_call: NA; j_call: TRBJ1-2; cdr3_aa: CASSPGLTDTYGYTF; cdr3_nt: TGTGCCAGCTCACCAGGCCTGACAGATACCTATGGCTACACCTTC
clone_size: few; v_call: TRBV19; d_call: TRBD2; j_call: TRBJ2-3; cdr3_aa: CASSRRLAGSADTQYF; cdr3_nt: TGTGCCAGTAGTAGAAGACTAGCGGGGTCAGCAGATACGCAGTATTTT
clone_size: NA; v_call: TRBV6-4; d_call: NA; j_call: TRBJ2-2; cdr3_aa: CASRARIGLDYTNTGELFF; cdr3_nt: TGTGCCAGCAGGGCCCGAATCGGTTTGGACTACACGAACACCGGGGAGCTGTTTTTT
clone_size: NA; v_call: TRBV6-5; d_call: TRBD1; j_call: TRBJ1-1; cdr3_aa: CASRGTGVSTEAFF; cdr3_nt: TGTGCCAGCAGGGGGACAGGGGTGTCCACTGAAGCTTTCTTT
clone_size: NA; v_call: TRBV5-5; d_call: NA; j_call: TRBJ1-2; cdr3_aa: CASTDNARSYTF; cdr3_nt: TGTGCCAGCACCGACAATGCGAGGTCTTACACCTTC
clone_size: NA; v_call: TRBV11-2; d_call: NA; j_call: TRBJ2-5; cdr3_aa: CASSSLGGPETQYF; cdr3_nt: TGTGCCAGCAGCTCCCTCGGGGGCCCAGAGACCCAGTACTTC
clone_size: NA; v_call: TRBV10-3; d_call: TRBD2; j_call: TRBJ2-1; cdr3_aa: CAIGGGLAETNEQFF; cdr3_nt: TGTGCCATCGGCGGGGGACTAGCGGAAACCAATGAGCAGTTCTTC
clone_size: few; v_call: TRBV6-5; d_call: NA; j_call: TRBJ2-7; cdr3_aa: CASSQRYSSYEQYF; cdr3_nt: TGTGCCAGCAGCCAGCGGTATTCCTCCTACGAGCAGTACTTC
clone_size: NA; v_call: TRBV29-1; d_call: NA; j_call: TRBJ1-1; cdr3_aa: CSVGTGRGWGNTEAFF; cdr3_nt: TGCAGCGTTGGAACAGGGAGAGGGTGGGGGAACACTGAAGCTTTCTTT
clone_size: few; v_call: TRBV6-6; d_call: NA; j_call: TRBJ2-7; cdr3_aa: CASSTPNQPGYEQYF; cdr3_nt: TGTGCCAGCAGTACTCCTAACCAGCCGGGCTACGAGCAGTACTTC
clone_size: NA; v_call: TRBV5-4; d_call: NA; j_call: TRBJ1-2; cdr3_aa: CASSPGAPANYGYTF; cdr3_nt: TGTGCCAGCAGCCCGGGGGCCCCAGCTAACTATGGCTACACCTTC
clone_size: NA; v_call: TRBV30; d_call: NA; j_call: TRBJ1-2; cdr3_aa: CAWSVKGAGYTF; cdr3_nt: TGTGCCTGGAGTGTTAAGGGTGCTGGCTACACCTTC
clone_size: NA; v_call: TRBV19; d_call: NA; j_call: TRBJ1-2; cdr3_aa: CASSPGDNVNYGYTF; cdr3_nt: TGTGCCAGTAGTCCTGGGGACAATGTAAACTATGGCTACACCTTC
clone_size: NA; v_call: TRBV5-1; d_call: TRBD1; j_call: TRBJ2-6; cdr3_aa: CASSLVSGGRTGANVLTF; cdr3_nt: TGCGCCAGCAGCTTGGTCTCAGGGGGCAGGACTGGGGCCAACGTCCTGACTTTC
clone_size: NA; v_call: TRBV6-1; d_call: NA; j_call: TRBJ2-7; cdr3_aa: CASSEWGTSRPYEQYF; cdr3_nt: TGTGCCAGCAGTGAGTGGGGCACCTCCCGCCCCTACGAGCAGTACTTC
clone_size: NA; v_call: TRBV7-9; d_call: NA; j_call: TRBJ1-1; cdr3_aa: CASSLWRGVAEAFF; cdr3_nt: TGTGCCAGCAGCTTATGGAGGGGGGTAGCTGAAGCTTTCTTT
clone_size: NA; v_call: TRBV6-5; d_call: NA; j_call: TRBJ1-5; cdr3_aa: CASRTDGNSNQPQHF; cdr3_nt: TGTGCCAGCAGGACCGATGGCAATAGCAATCAGCCCCAGCATTTT
clone_size: NA; v_call: TRBV7-3; d_call: NA; j_call: TRBJ2-1; cdr3_aa: CASSQQDRPYNEQFF; cdr3_nt: TGTGCCAGCAGCCAACAGGACAGACCTTACAATGAGCAGTTCTTC
clone_size: medium-sized; v_call: TRBV4-1; d_call: NA; j_call: TRBJ2-7; cdr3_aa: CASSPTRTSYEQYF; cdr3_nt: TGCGCCAGCAGCCCGACACGAACTTCCTACGAGCAGTACTTC
clone_size: NA; v_call: TRBV9; d_call: TRBD2; j_call: TRBJ2-2; cdr3_aa: CASSVELAGGNTGELFF; cdr3_nt: TGTGCCAGCAGCGTAGAACTAGCGGGAGGCAACACCGGGGAGCTGTTTTTT
clone_size: few; v_call: TRBV6-1; d_call: NA; j_call: TRBJ2-7; cdr3_aa: CAIRPRGRAYEQYF; cdr3_nt: TGTGCCATCAGGCCGAGGGGGAGGGCCTACGAGCAGTACTTC
clone_size: NA; v_call: TRBV15; d_call: NA; j_call: TRBJ1-1; cdr3_aa: CATSRDRGPNTEAFF; cdr3_nt: TGTGCCACCAGCAGAGACAGAGGGCCTAACACTGAAGCTTTCTTT
clone_size: NA; v_call: TRBV29-1; d_call: NA; j_call: TRBJ2-5; cdr3_aa: CSVGGQGSQETQYF; cdr3_nt: TGCAGCGTGGGGGGCCAGGGCTCACAAGAGACCCAGTACTTC
clone_size: NA; v_call: TRBV9; d_call: TRBD2; j_call: TRBJ2-3; cdr3_aa: CASSVRAGGTDTQYF; cdr3_nt: TGTGCCAGCAGCGTAAGGGCGGGGGGCACAGATACGCAGTATTTT
clone_size: NA; v_call: TRBV25-1; d_call: NA; j_call: TRBJ2-3; cdr3_aa: CASSELGAADTQYF; cdr3_nt: TGTGCCAGCAGTGAACTGGGGGCCGCAGATACGCAGTATTTT
clone_size: NA; v_call: TRBV9; d_call: TRBD1; j_call: TRBJ2-3; cdr3_aa: CASSVAGQGAGRTQYF; cdr3_nt: TGTGCCAGCAGCGTAGCCGGACAGGGTGCGGGCAGGACGCAGTATTTT
clone_size: NA; v_call: TRBV5-1; d_call: NA; j_call: TRBJ2-4; cdr3_aa: CASSLGPTTKNIQYF; cdr3_nt: TGCGCCAGCAGCTTGGGCCCGACGACCAAAAACATTCAGTACTTC
clone_size: NA; v_call: TRBV5-1; d_call: TRBD2; j_call: TRBJ2-5; cdr3_aa: CASSLEGLAGFNGRETQYF; cdr3_nt: TGCGCCAGCAGCTTGGAGGGACTAGCGGGATTCAATGGTCGGGAGACCCAGTACTTC
clone_size: NA; v_call: TRBV28; d_call: NA; j_call: TRBJ2-7; cdr3_aa: CASSLDFSRSYEQYF; cdr3_nt: TGTGCCAGCAGTTTAGATTTTAGCCGTTCCTACGAGCAGTACTTC
clone_size: many; v_call: TRBV2; d_call: TRBD1; j_call: TRBJ1-5; cdr3_aa: CASSTQGAGQPQHF; cdr3_nt: TGTGCCAGCAGCACCCAGGGGGCTGGACAGCCCCAGCATTTT
clone_size: NA; v_call: TRBV5-1; d_call: NA; j_call: TRBJ2-2; cdr3_aa: CASSPGGELFF; cdr3_nt: TGCGCCAGTAGCCCTGGGGGGGAGCTGTTTTTT
clone_size: NA; v_call: TRBV19; d_call: TRBD2; j_call: TRBJ2-5; cdr3_aa: CASSIAGGSFGETQYF; cdr3_nt: TGTGCCAGTAGTATAGCGGGGGGATCGTTTGGAGAGACCCAGTACTTC
clone_size: NA; v_call: TRBV7-2; d_call: NA; j_call: TRBJ2-2; cdr3_aa: CASSSARRRNTGELFF; cdr3_nt: TGTGCCAGCAGCTCCGCTCGGCGGAGGAACACCGGGGAGCTGTTTTTT
clone_size: NA; v_call: TRBV6-6; d_call: TRBD1; j_call: TRBJ2-7; cdr3_aa: CASSSRPGTGHYEQYF; cdr3_nt: TGTGCCAGCAGTTCCCGACCCGGGACAGGCCACTACGAGCAGTACTTC
clone_size: few; v_call: TRBV11-1; d_call: NA; j_call: TRBJ2-7; cdr3_aa: CASSLNRDYEQYF; cdr3_nt: TGTGCCAGCAGCTTAAACAGAGACTACGAGCAGTACTTC
clone_size: NA; v_call: TRBV6-5; d_call: NA; j_call: TRBJ1-4; cdr3_aa: CASSYGQGYEKLFF; cdr3_nt: TGTGCCAGCAGTTACGGGCAGGGGTATGAAAAACTGTTTTTT
clone_size: NA; v_call: TRBV11-3; d_call: TRBD2; j_call: TRBJ2-3; cdr3_aa: CASSLGLAGIRDTQYF; cdr3_nt: TGTGCCAGCAGCTTGGGACTAGCGGGAATTCGGGATACGCAGTATTTT
clone_size: NA; v_call: TRBV5-4; d_call: NA; j_call: TRBJ2-1; cdr3_aa: CASSFIDIVLDNEQFF; cdr3_nt: TGTGCCAGCAGCTTTATCGACATCGTTCTCGACAATGAGCAGTTCTTC
clone_size: many; v_call: TRBV6-5; d_call: TRBD1; j_call: TRBJ2-7; cdr3_aa: CASRGLGVRGHEQYF; cdr3_nt: TGTGCCAGCAGAGGGCTCGGAGTCAGGGGGCACGAGCAGTACTTC
clone_size: NA; v_call: TRBV7-6; d_call: NA; j_call: TRBJ2-5; cdr3_aa: CASSLVFSGETQYF; cdr3_nt: TGTGCCAGCAGCTTGGTGTTTAGCGGAGAGACCCAGTACTTC
clone_size: NA; v_call: TRBV28; d_call: NA; j_call: TRBJ2-3; cdr3_aa: CASSAPQVVTQYF; cdr3_nt: TGTGCCAGCAGTGCGCCGCAGGTAGTTACGCAGTATTTT
clone_size: NA; v_call: TRBV27; d_call: NA; j_call: TRBJ1-1; cdr3_aa: CASSFPGRRAFF; cdr3_nt: TGTGCCAGCAGTTTCCCGGGGCGCCGGGCTTTCTTT